Below, one TCR beta chain is given with its context. This table comes from immunoSEQ multiplex PCR, and its TCRdb copy is limited to in-frame clones, with some not included. The sample records some 360,000 clones, about 89% being singletons. Seattle-derived patients entered the study during active infection and were followed longitudinally. The sample originates from a study of blood T cell repertoires in COVID-19. Study-level information: Material from acute and convalescent COVID-19 was sourced from the United States, Italy and Spain. T cells, B-cell-depleted T cells, or PBMCs provided the cDNA or gDNA that served as material.

What was sequenced was peripheral blood. The receptor's source is a woman aged 60-75 years with COVID-19, enrolled during active disease.

CDR3 residues: CASSRGVYNEQFF. CDR3 DNA sequence: TGTGCCAGCTCACGCGGGGTCTACAATGAGCAGTTCTTC. The chain joins TRBV18 to TRBJ2-1, with D perhaps matching TRBD2 (6 bases). This CDR3 has 13 residues. V gave up 4 bases and J gave up 3 bases, with 7 bases separating them. Germline V gene sequence: CDR1 KGHSH, CDR2 LQKENI. Looking up the rest from reference TRBV18 and TRBJ2-1 gives the full variable domain: NAGVMQNPRHLVRRRGQEARLRCSPMKGHSHVYWYRQLPEEGLKFMVYLQKENIIDESGMPKERFSAEFPKEGPSILRIQQVVRGDSAAYFCASSRGVYNEQFFGPGTRLTVL.